This T cell receptor beta chain is drawn from a study of CD8+ T cells in alopecia areata (dated by TCRdb to the late 2010s). Concerning the study at large: Treated patients were enrolled in an open-label pilot trial of oral tofacitinib at 5 to 10 mg twice daily for moderate-to-severe alopecia areata. TCRbeta CDR3 regions were amplified by immunoSEQ multiplex PCR using 35 Vbeta forward and 13 Jbeta reverse primers. Scalp clonality was compared across normal scalp (n=4), patchy alopecia areata scalp (n=8), and alopecia totalis/universalis scalp (n=8). To study T cell clonal expansion in alopecia areata, the researchers applied high-throughput TCRbeta sequencing to both the C3H/HeJ mouse model and human patients. Tofacitinib was given for 6 to 18 months, followed by 6 months of follow-up off drug to assess delayed response and recurrence. Scalp tissue and sorted CD4+ and CD8+ peripheral blood T cells from patchy and totalis/universalis alopecia areata patients and from healthy controls were covered by human TCRbeta sequencing. Disease severity in treated patients was measured with the SALT score, which quantifies the percentage of affected scalp surface area. RNA was obtained with the PAXgene miRNA kit for fixed scalp, the miRNeasy kit for PBMCs, and the RNeasy kit for mouse skin. Tofacitinib-treated patients had biopsies at baseline and at 4 and 24 weeks of treatment, with a later scalp biopsy in several patients.

Note on this clone: It lacks a known antigen. No base qualities exist here, and no much larger clone lies one base off it.

Paper-wide results and their limitations: Compared with mice, TCR sequences shared between patients were less clear, possibly partly because of HLA diversity across the patient population. Lesional scalp, especially in alopecia totalis/universalis, showed higher clonality and more expanded CD8+ clones than normal scalp, suggesting antigenic drive. Unlike mouse skin, which is dominated by gammadelta T cells, normal human skin has resident alphabeta T cells that are also sequenced, and this complicates analysis of the scalp TCR repertoire. Scalp clonality and the number of expanded CD8+ clones among the top 100 scalp clones were significantly decreased by tofacitinib. Because the treated cohort was small and had only one nonresponder, larger studies are needed to examine links between baseline CD8+ expansion and response. Many expanded lesional clones were found to persist in scalp and blood during tofacitinib treatment, and relapse after treatment cessation may be partly explained by this persistence.

The library was obtained by the immunoSEQ multiplex PCR assay. To provide template for TCR sequencing, every sample had RNA extracted and reverse transcribed into cDNA. First-strand cDNA was synthesized using SuperScript III with a 2:1 mix of oligo-dT and random hexamers. A synthetic immune receptor repertoire was used to gauge amplification bias, and whatever bias remained was removed computationally. The paper's data handling went like this. Raw reads were preprocessed for error removal, and CDR3 was defined according to IMGT conventions as running from the conserved cysteine to phenylalanine. Clonality was computed as 1 minus the Shannon entropy, with the entropy normalized by log2 of the number of productive unique TCRs. Whether scalp clones were CD4 or CD8 was inferred by matching scalp TCRbeta sequences against CD4 and CD8 repertoires sorted from blood. TCRdb's version of the immuneACCESS table is confined to in-frame rearrangements and falls short of the full clone set. An unresolved V gene accounts for under half of the shortfall where checked; the remainder is of unknown origin. That table is the source of V, J and clone size, and D and trimming were worked out from the DNA. Counted in this sample were fewer than 250,000 clones; more than 30% of them appeared once. 0.48% of the sample comes from the top ten.

The treatment or condition label, read with the paper, signifies: oral pan-JAK inhibitor, 5-10 mg twice daily. Lesional scalp punch biopsies and peripheral blood were obtained from alopecia areata patients. After PBMCs were isolated by density centrifugation and stained for CD3, CD4 and CD8, a FACSAria was used to sort CD4+ and CD8+ T cells. This clonotype was sampled from a human donor with alopecia areata. Sequences were derived from CD4+ T cells sorted from blood, sampled between weeks 30 and 35, from a patient treated with tofacitinib.

Here is the DNA: TGTGCCACCAGCGGCGGACAGGGAGGCCCTGGAAACACCATATATTTT. Its protein product is CATSGGQGGPGNTIYF. This sequence uses TRBV15 and TRBJ1-3; the central 8 bases match TRBD1. The CDR3 runs 16 residues from the cysteine to the phenylalanine. Left in the record is the CDR3 DNA by itself, 48 bases read in frame from the first base. The germline V gene (reference sequence) provides CDR1 LNHNV and CDR2 YYDKDF. V is cut back by 5 bases and J by 2 bases, with 8 bases in the junction unmatched.